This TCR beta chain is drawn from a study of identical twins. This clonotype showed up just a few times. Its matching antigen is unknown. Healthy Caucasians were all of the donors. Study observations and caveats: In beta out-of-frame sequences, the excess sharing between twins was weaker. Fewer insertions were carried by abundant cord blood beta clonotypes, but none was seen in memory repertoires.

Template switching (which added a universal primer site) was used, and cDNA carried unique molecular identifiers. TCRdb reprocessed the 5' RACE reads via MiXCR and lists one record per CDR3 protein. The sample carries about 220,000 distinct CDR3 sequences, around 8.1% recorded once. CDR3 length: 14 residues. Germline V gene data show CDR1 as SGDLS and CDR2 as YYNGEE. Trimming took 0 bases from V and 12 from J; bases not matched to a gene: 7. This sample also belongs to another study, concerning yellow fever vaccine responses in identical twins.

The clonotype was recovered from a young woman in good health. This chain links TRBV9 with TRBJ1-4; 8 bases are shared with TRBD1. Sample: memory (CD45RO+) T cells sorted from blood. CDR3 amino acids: CASSVGQGRGELFF. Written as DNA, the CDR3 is TGTGCCAGCAGCGTAGGACAGGGGCGGGGGGAACTGTTTTTT.